This TCR beta chain was profiled in a study of identical twins. Using its own MiXCR run on the 5' RACE reads, TCRdb lists one record per CDR3 protein. Of about 530,000 distinct CDR3 sequences detected, roughly 15% appear once; the ten largest clones hold around 0.48%. CDR3 length: 14 residues. Germline loops: CDR1 DFQATT, CDR2 SNEGSKA (reference sequence). Trimming took off 0 bases at V and 5 bases at J, with 12 bases between the two ends. This sample was shared with a second study, whose subject was yellow fever vaccine responses in identical twins.

This receptor was identified in a woman between 18 and 29 years old in good health. The V call is TRBV20-1, the J call TRBJ2-3; D tentatively fits TRBD1 or TRBD2 (6 bases each). The specimen was CD4+ T cells sorted from blood. The DNA for the CDR3 is TGCAGTGCTAGAGAAGGAGGGGGGCAAGATACGCAGTATTTT. Translation: CSAREGGGQDTQYF.